These 6 T cell receptor beta chains were all obtained from the same sample, sequenced in a study of vaccination and CD4 T cells after COVID-19 (dated by TCRdb to between 2020 and 2023). Library generation was performed with PCR. The sequencer listed for this sample is Illumina iSeq 100. DNA from cultured CD4+ T cells underwent TCR sequencing with the Oncomine TCR Beta short-read assay at the Johns Hopkins FTIC core. TCRdb applied fastp at Q25 and MiXCR to the public reads, then kept only in-frame beta chains. Rows matching on CDR3 protein sequence are summarized as one entry with the most common DNA and genes. The sample table holds roughly 2,600 distinct CDR3 sequences, of which around 20% were seen once. Of the sample, around 43% falls within the top ten clones. The sample's treatment or condition label, decoded: approximately 9-day PBMC culture with coronavirus spike peptide pools or control peptides (ViraFEST assay).

For these TCRs, the target antigens are not known. Sample: CD4+ T cells from blood, cultured in vitro. These receptors all come from a human donor who had recovered from COVID-19.

This rearrangement joins TRBV11-3 to TRBJ2-5, with 8 bases that match TRBD1. Per germline, CDR1 SGHNT and CDR2 YENEEA. V gave up 1 base and J gave up 3 bases; unmatched junction bases: 4. The CDR3 is 15 residues long. The CDR3: CASSLGLTGEETQYF. Here the CDR3 DNA reads TGTGCCAGCAGCTTAGGCCTGACAGGGGAAGAGACCCAGTACTTC. The complete variable domain, with remaining parts taken from reference TRBV11-3 and TRBJ2-5, reads EAGVVQSPRYKIIEKKQPVAFWCNPISGHNTLYWYLQNLGQGPELLIRYENEEAVDDSQLPKDRFSAERLKGVDSTLKIQPAELGDSAVYLCASSLGLTGEETQYFGPGTRLLVL.

This clonotype has a handful of counts. V usage is TRBV5-4 and J usage is TRBJ1-1, with 7 bases matching TRBD1. This CDR3 region has 16 residues. Germline CDR1 SGHNT, CDR2 YYREEE (reference sequence). The junction had 9 bases not matched to a gene; V was cut back by 0 bases and J by 4 bases. This chain's CDR3 is CASSLGETGFVTEAFF. The DNA for the CDR3 is TGTGCCAGCAGCTTGGGGGAGACAGGGTTCGTCACTGAAGCTTTCTTT.

This clonotype was counted a few times. The J gene is TRBJ1-1, the V gene TRBV7-8, with 7 nucleotides matching TRBD1. CDR3 length: 14 amino acids. J was trimmed by 2 bases and V by 1 base; bases with no gene match: 1. Germline assignment: CDR1 SGHVS and CDR2 FQNEAQ. For the CDR3, the DNA is TGTGCCAGCAGCTTAGGACAGGGCAACACTGAAGCTTTCTTT. This gives the protein CASSLGQGNTEAFF.

The chain employs TRBV6-5 and TRBJ2-5; either TRBD1 or TRBD2 may fit D (5 bases each). The ends were cut back, 4 bases at V and 5 bases at J, with 14 bases in the middle. This CDR3 spans 14 amino acids. Looked up from germline, CDR1 is MNHEY and CDR2 is SVGAGI. CDR3 protein: CASSWDHRLETQYF. The CDR3 nucleotides read TGTGCCAGCAGTTGGGACCACCGTTTGGAGACCCAGTACTTC.

This clonotype is medium-sized. The rearrangement joins TRBV5-5 to TRBJ2-3; D gene uncertain. The CDR3 length is 12 residues. V was trimmed by 2 bases and J by 4 bases, leaving 5 bases between them. The germline gives CDR1 SGHKS, CDR2 YYEKEE (reference sequence). The CDR3 reads CASSLVADTQYF. The CDR3 nucleotides read TGTGCCAGCAGCTTAGTGGCAGATACGCAGTATTTT.

This clonotype showed up just a few times. The genes are TRBV11-2 and TRBJ2-5, with 8 bases identical to TRBD2. Per germline, CDR1 SGHAT and CDR2 FQNNGV. This CDR3 has 16 amino acids. V shed 6 bases, J shed 5 bases, and the junction held 14 bases outside the gene matches. The CDR3 protein is CASRMFGGGRDETQYF. CDR3 nucleotides: TGTGCCAGCAGAATGTTTGGCGGGGGGAGGGATGAGACCCAGTACTTC.